Here is one T cell receptor (beta chain) with its context. Its antigen is still unknown. Germline CDR1 and CDR2: MDHEN and SYDVKM. The ends were cut back, 5 bases at V and 8 bases at J, with 15 bases in the middle. The CDR3 runs 14 residues. The method was immunoSEQ multiplex PCR; TCRdb's version includes in-frame clones alone and lacks a portion of them. Of under 170,000 clones listed, 90% to 95% are singletons. This specimen comes from a study of T cell responses to AZD1222 COVID-19 vaccine. Whole-study results and caveats: Researchers took repertoire samples only after the peak T cell response had come. Females made up more of the donors, who were largely white British, and clonal diversity may have come out too low. Unmutated variant regions are reportedly the target of nearly half of TCRs that are spike-specific.

The origin of this receptor is an adult in good health. This sample comprised peripheral blood, obtained on day 0 of AZD1222 vaccination. The V gene is TRBV28, the J gene TRBJ1-4; D is ambiguous. As DNA, the CDR3 is TGTGCCAGCAGTACTCGTGGGGTTGGGGAAAAACTGTTTTTT. Amino acid sequence: CASSTRGVGEKLFF.